Given below is one T cell receptor (beta chain) in context. Antigen: not known. Germline CDR1 is SQVTM and CDR2 is ANQGSEA. The CDR3 contains 13 residues. V lost 5 bases, J lost 4 bases, and 13 bases lay in between. This sample was taken from a study of blood T cells in healthy people across ages. A sample-barcoded 5' primer and a J-beta primer mix were used in a second PCR of roughly 6 to 11 cycles. TCRdb used MiXCR to reprocess the 5' RACE reads, holding one entry per CDR3 protein. The table lists 1.5 million to 2 million distinct CDR3 sequences, approximately 28% of them singletons, with roughly 8% in the top ten. Study conclusions and caveats: Correlation between TCR beta diversity and naive T cell percentage was strong.

Material for sequencing was blood. The chain has TRBV29-1 and TRBJ2-3, with D tentatively TRBD2 (6 bases). This clonotype originated in a woman aged 25 to 39 in good health. The CDR3 sequence: CSVLRERADTQYF. The CDR3 DNA reads TGCAGCGTTCTCCGGGAGAGGGCAGATACGCAGTATTTT.